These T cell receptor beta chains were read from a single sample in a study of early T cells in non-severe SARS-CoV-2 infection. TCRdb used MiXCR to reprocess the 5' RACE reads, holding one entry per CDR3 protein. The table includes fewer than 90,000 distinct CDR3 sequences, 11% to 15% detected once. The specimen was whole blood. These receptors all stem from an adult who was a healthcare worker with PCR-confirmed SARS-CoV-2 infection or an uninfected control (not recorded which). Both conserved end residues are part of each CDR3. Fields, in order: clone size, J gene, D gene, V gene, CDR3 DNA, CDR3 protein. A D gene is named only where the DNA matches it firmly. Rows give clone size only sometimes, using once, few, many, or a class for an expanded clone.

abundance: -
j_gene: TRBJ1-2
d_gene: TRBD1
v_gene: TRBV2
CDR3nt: TGTGCCAGCAGTGCAGCCGGACAGGGTGTAAACTATGGCTACACCTTC
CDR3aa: CASSAAGQGVNYGYTF

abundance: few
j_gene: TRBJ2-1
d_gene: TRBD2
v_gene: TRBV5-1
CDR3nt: TGCGCCAGCAGCTTGGGGACTAGCGGGAGCTCCTACAATGAGCAGTTCTTC
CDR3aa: CASSLGTSGSSYNEQFF

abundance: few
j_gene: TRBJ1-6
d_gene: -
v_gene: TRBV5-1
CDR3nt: TGCGCCAGCGGATTAGGGTCAGCACGCGATTCACCCCTCCACTTT
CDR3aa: CASGLGSARDSPLHF

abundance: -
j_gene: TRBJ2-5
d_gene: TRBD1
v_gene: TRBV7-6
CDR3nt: TGTGCCAGCAGCTTCGGACGACAGGGGGCCGGGGCTCAAGAGACCCAGTACTTC
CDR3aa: CASSFGRQGAGAQETQYF

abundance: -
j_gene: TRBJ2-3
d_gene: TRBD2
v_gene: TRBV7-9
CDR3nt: TGTGCCAGCAGCGCGGGGGTTAGCGGTAGCACAGATACGCAGTATTTT
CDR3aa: CASSAGVSGSTDTQYF

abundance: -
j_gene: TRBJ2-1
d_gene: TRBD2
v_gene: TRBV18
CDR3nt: TGTGCCAGCTCACCGACTAGCGGATCTTACAATGAGCAGTTCTTC
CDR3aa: CASSPTSGSYNEQFF

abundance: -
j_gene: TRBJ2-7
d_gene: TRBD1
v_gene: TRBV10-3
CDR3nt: TGTGCCATCCGGGGACAGGGGGCATACGAGCAGTACTTC
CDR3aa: CAIRGQGAYEQYF

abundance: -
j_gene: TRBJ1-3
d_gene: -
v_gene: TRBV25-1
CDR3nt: TGTGCCAGCATATCCCCGGGGAATGGAAACACCATATATTTT
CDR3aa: CASISPGNGNTIYF

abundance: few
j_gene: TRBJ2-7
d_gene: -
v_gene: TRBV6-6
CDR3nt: TGTGCCACCTACACTGGGGGTTACGAGCAGTACTTC
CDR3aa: CATYTGGYEQYF

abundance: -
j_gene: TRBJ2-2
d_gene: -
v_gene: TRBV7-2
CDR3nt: TGTGCCAGCAGCTTAACTGGGACACCAAGCACCGGGGAGCTGTTTTTT
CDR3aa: CASSLTGTPSTGELFF

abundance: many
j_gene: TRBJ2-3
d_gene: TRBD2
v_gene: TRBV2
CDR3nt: TGTGCCAGCACTGGACTAGCGGGGGGGACAGATACGCAGTATTTT
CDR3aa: CASTGLAGGTDTQYF

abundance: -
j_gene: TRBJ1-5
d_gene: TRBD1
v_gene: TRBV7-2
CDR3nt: TGTGCCAGCAGCCGGGGACAGCTAGATCAGCCCCAGCATTTT
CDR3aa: CASSRGQLDQPQHF

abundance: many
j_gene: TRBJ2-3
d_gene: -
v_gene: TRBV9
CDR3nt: TGTGCCAGCAGCGTAGGGCCAGGTCAGGGTTGGACAGATACGCAGTATTTT
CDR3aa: CASSVGPGQGWTDTQYF

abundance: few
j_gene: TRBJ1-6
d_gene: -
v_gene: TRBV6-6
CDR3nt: TGTGCCAGCCGCTTGGCCTATAATTCACCCCTCCACTTT
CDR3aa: CASRLAYNSPLHF

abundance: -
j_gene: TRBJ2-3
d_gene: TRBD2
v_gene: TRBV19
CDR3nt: TGTGCCAGTAGTACGACCGGGACTAGCGGTCGCACAGATACGCAGTATTTT
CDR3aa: CASSTTGTSGRTDTQYF

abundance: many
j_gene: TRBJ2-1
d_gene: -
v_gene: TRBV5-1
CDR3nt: TGCGCCAGCAGCCCGTACGACACTGGGTCCTACAATGAGCAGTTCTTC
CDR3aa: CASSPYDTGSYNEQFF

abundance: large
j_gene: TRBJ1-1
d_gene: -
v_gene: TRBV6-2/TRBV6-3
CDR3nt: TGTGCCAGCAGCCCCGGGGACGGGATTATGAACACTGAAGCTTTCTTT
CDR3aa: CASSPGDGIMNTEAFF

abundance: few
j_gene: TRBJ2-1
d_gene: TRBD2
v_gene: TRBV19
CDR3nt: TGTGCCAGTAGTATGCACGAGGGCGGGGGCTACAATGAGCAGTTCTTC
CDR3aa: CASSMHEGGGYNEQFF

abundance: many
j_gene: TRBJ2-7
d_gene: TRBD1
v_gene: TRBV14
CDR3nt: TGTGCCAGCAGCCAAGATTCTGGACAGGGCCTCGAGCAGTACTTC
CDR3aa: CASSQDSGQGLEQYF

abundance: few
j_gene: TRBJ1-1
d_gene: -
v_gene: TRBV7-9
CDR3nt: TGTGCCAGCAGCTTAGGATGGGAGAACACTGAAGCTTTCTTT
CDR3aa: CASSLGWENTEAFF

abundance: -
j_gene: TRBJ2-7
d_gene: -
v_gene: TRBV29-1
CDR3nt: TGCAGCGTTGCTGGGTGTTACTACGAGCAGTACTTC
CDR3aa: CSVAGCYYEQYF

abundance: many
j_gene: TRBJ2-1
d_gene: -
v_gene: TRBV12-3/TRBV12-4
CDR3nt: TGTGCCAGCAGGCGCCCTGGGGAAAACAATGAGCAGTTCTTC
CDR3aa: CASRRPGENNEQFF

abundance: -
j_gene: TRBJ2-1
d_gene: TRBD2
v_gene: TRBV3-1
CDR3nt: TGTGCCAGCAGCCCACGGACTAGGGAGTACAATGAGCAGTTCTTC
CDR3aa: CASSPRTREYNEQFF

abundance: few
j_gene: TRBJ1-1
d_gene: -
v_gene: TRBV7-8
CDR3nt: TGTGCCAGCAGCTTGATTCCCACTGCAGGGGTGATGAACACTGAAGCTTTCTTT
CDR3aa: CASSLIPTAGVMNTEAFF

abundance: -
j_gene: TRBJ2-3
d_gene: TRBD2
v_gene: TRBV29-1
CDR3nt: TGCAGCGCCGCAACAGCGGGGGGGCAAGATACGCAGTATTTT
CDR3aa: CSAATAGGQDTQYF

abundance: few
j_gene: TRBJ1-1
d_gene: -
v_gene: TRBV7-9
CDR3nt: TGTGCCAGCAGCTTAGGTGGACAGCGATCCATGAACACTGAAGCTTTCTTT
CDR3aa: CASSLGGQRSMNTEAFF

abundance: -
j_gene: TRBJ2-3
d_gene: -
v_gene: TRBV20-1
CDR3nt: TGCAGTGCTAGAGATCGAGATACGCAGTATTTT
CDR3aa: CSARDRDTQYF

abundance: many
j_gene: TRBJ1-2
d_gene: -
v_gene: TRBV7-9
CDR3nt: TGTGCCAGCAGCCGATACCGGGAGATGGACGTCTACACCTTC
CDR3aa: CASSRYREMDVYTF

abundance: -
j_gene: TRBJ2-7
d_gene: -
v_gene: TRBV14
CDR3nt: TGTGCCAGCAGCCAAGTTCGTGATGGGGGTCGCGAGCAGTACTTC
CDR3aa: CASSQVRDGGREQYF

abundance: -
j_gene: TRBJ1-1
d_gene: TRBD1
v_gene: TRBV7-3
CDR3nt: TGTGCCAGCAGCTTTACCTCAGGGGGCGAGACTGAAGCTTTCTTT
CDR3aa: CASSFTSGGETEAFF

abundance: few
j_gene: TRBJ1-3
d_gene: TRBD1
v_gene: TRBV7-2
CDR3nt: TGTGCCAGCAGCTTGGTCCCCACAGGGGGCTCTGAAAACACCATATATTTT
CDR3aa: CASSLVPTGGSENTIYF

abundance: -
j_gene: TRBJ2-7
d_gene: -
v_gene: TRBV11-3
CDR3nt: TGTGCCAGCAGCTTAGATGACAACTACGAGCAGTACTTC
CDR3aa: CASSLDDNYEQYF

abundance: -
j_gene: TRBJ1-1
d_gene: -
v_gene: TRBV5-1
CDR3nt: TGCGCCAGCAGCACCAAAGAACAGGGACCGAACACTGAAGCTTTCTTT
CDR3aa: CASSTKEQGPNTEAFF

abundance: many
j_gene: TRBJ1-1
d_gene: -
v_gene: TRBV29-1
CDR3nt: TGCAGCGTTGGAGGGACCATGAACACTGAAGCTTTCTTT
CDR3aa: CSVGGTMNTEAFF

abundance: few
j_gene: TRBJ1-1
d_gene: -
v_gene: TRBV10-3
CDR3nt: TGTGCCATCACAGACACCCCTGACACTGAAGCTTTCTTT
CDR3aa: CAITDTPDTEAFF

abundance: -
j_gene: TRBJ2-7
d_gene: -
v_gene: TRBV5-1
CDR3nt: TGCGCCAGCAGCTTGGAGCCGGGGAAATCCTACGAGCAGTACTTC
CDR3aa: CASSLEPGKSYEQYF

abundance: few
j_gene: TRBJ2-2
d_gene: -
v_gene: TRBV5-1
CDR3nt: TGCGCCAGCAGCTGGAGGCCCTTATCGAACACCGGGGAGCTGTTTTTT
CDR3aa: CASSWRPLSNTGELFF

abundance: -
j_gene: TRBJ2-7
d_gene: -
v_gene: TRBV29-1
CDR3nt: TGCAGCGTTTGGACAGAAAGCTCCTACGAGCAGTACTTC
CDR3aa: CSVWTESSYEQYF

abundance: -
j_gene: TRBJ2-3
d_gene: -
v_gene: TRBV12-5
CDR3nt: TGTGCTAGTGGTCCTAACCTGACCCCGCCGACAGGGAGGGCAGATACGCAGTATTTT
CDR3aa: CASGPNLTPPTGRADTQYF

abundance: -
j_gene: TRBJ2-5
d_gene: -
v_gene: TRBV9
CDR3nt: TGTGCCAGCAGCGTATCCGGAAGAGAGACCCAGTACTTC
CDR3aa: CASSVSGRETQYF

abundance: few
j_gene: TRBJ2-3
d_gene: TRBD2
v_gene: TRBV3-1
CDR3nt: TGTGCCAGCAGTCTGACTAGCGGGGACACAGATACGCAGTATTTT
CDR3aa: CASSLTSGDTDTQYF

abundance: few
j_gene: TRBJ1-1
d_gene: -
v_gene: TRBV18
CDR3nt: TGTGCCAGCTCACCTAAGACTGAAGCTTTCTTT
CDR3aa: CASSPKTEAFF

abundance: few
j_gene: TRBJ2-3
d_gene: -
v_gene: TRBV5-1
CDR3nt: TGCGCCAGCAGCTTGGTGGGGGGCCGGGTAGATACGCAGTATTTT
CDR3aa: CASSLVGGRVDTQYF

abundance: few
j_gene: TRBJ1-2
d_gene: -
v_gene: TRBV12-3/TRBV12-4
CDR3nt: TGTGCCAGCAGTCTATCGACAGGACCTCTCTATGGCTACACCTTC
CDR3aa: CASSLSTGPLYGYTF

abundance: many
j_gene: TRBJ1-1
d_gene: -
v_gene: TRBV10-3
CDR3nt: TGTGCCACCGGCCGGGAGATGAACACTGAAGCTTTCTTT
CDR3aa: CATGREMNTEAFF

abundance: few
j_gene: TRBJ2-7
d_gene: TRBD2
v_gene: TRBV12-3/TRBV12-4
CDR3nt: TGTGCCAGCAGTTTAGCCGGGACTAGCCGGTACGAGCAGTACTTC
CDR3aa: CASSLAGTSRYEQYF

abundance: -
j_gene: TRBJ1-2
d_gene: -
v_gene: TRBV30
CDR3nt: TGTGCCTGGAGTGTAAGGGCCGCTAACTATGGCTACACCTTC
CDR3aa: CAWSVRAANYGYTF

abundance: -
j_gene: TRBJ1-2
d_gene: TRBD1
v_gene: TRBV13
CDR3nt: TGTGCCAGCAGCTGGGGACAGGTTCCCCTTTGCACCTTC
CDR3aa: CASSWGQVPLCTF

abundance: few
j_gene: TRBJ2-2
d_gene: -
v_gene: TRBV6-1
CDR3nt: TGTGCCAGCAGTGGGAAGTTCAACACGGGGGAGCTGTTTTTT
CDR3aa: CASSGKFNTGELFF

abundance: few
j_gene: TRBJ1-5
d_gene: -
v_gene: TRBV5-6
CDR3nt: TGTGCCAGCAGCTTACAGGGTTCCCAGCCCCAGCATTTT
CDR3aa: CASSLQGSQPQHF

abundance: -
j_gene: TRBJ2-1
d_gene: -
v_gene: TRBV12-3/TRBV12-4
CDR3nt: TGTGCCAGCAGTAAATCACCTGAGCAGTTCTTC
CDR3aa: CASSKSPEQFF

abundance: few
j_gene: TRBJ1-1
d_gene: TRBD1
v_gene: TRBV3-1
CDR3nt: TGTGCCAGCAGCCCGCGGGACAGTACCGGCACTGAAGCTTTCTTT
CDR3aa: CASSPRDSTGTEAFF

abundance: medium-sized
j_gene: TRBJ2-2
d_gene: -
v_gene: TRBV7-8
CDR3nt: TGTGCCAGCAGCCCAGAAGGAGGACGGGCCGGGGAGCTGTTTTTT
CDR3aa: CASSPEGGRAGELFF